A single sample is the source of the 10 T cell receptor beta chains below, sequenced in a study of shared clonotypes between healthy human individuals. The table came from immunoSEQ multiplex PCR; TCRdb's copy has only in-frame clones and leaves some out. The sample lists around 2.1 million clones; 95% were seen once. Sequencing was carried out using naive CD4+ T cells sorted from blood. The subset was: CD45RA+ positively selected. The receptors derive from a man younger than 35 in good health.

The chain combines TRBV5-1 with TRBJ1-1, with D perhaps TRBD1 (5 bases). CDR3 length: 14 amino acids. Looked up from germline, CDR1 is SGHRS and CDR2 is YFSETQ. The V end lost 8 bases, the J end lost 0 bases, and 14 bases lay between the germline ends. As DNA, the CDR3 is TGCGCCAGTTTTGAGACAGCCATGAACACTGAAGCTTTCTTT. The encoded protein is CASFETAMNTEAFF.

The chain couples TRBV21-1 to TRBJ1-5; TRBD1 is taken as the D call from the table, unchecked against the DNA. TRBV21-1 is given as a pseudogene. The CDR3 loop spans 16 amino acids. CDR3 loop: CASSKYPGQDNQPQHF. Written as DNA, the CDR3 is TGTGCCAGCAGCAAATACCCGGGACAGGATAACCAGCCCCAGCATTTT.

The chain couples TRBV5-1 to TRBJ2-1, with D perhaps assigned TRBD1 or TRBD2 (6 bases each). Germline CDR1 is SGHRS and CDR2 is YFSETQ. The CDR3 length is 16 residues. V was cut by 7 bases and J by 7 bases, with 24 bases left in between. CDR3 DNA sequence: TGCGCCAGCCAGGGGCCACTAGCTGGGTTTGAAAATGAGCAGTTCTTC. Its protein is CASQGPLAGFENEQFF.

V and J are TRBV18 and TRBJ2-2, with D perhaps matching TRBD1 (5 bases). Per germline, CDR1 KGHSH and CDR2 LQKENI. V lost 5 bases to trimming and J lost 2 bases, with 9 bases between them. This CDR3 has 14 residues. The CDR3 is CASSEQENTGELFF. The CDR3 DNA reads TGTGCCAGCTCAGAACAGGAAAACACCGGGGAGCTGTTTTTT.

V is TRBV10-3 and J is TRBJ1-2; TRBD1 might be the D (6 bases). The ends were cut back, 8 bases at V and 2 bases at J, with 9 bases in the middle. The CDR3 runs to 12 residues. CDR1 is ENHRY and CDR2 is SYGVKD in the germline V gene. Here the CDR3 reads CAIWTENYGYTF. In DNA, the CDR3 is TGTGCCATCTGGACAGAGAACTATGGCTACACCTTC.

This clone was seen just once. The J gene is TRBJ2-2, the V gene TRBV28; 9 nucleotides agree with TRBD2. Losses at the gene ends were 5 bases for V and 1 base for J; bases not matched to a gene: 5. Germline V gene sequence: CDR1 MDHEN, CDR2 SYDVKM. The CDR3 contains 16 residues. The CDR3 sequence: CASSLISGGNTGELFF. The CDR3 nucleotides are TGTGCCAGCAGTCTAATTAGCGGGGGGAACACCGGGGAGCTGTTTTTT.

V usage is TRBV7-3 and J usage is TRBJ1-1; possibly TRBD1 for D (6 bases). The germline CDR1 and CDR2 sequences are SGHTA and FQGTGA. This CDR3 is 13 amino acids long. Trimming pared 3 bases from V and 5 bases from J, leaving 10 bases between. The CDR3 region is CASSLTGETEAFF. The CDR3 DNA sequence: TGTGCCAGCAGCTTGACAGGCGAGACTGAAGCTTTCTTT. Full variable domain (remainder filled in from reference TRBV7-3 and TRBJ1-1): GAGVSQTPSNKVTEKGKYVELRCDPISGHTALYWYRQSLGQGPEFLIYFQGTGAADDSGLPNDRFFAVRPEGSVSTLKIQRTERGDSAVYLCASSLTGETEAFFGQGTRLTVV.

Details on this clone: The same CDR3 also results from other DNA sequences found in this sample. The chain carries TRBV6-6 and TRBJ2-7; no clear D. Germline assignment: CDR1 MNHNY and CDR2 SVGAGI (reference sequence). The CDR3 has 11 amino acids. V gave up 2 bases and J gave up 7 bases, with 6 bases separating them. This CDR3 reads CASSYVGEQYF. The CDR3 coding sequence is TGTGCCAGCAGTTACGTGGGGGAGCAGTACTTC.

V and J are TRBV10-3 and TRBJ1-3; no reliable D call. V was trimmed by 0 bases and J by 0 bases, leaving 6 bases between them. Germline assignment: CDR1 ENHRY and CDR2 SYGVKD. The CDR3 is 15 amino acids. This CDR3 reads CAISESTTSGNTIYF. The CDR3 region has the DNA TGTGCCATCAGTGAGTCGACGACCTCTGGAAACACCATATATTTT.

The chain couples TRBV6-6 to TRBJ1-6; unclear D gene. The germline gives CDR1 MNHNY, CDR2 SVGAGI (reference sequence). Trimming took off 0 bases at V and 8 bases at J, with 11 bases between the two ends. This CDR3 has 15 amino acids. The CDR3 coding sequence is TGTGCCAGCAGTTACTCCGACGGCCCGGATTCACCCCTCCACTTT. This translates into CASSYSDGPDSPLHF.